Sequencing of this TCR beta chain was carried out in a study of shared clonotypes between healthy human individuals. The overall study: The donor pool was made up of a couple of women and three men aged 18 to 49. The study's findings and limits: Larger estimated richness was generally recorded for naive subsets relative to memory subsets. Exclusively blood specimens were collected; tissue repertoires likely differ.

Naive CD8 populations comprised CD45RO-negative cells positively selected for CCR7, excluding terminally differentiated effector memory CD45RA+ cells. As processed by the authors: Filtering differed because ImmunoSEQ produced junction-only sequences that carried no quality scores. Profiling relied on immunoSEQ multiplex PCR, and the TCRdb table lists in-frame clones only, not all of them. V and J calls and clone size are as listed in that table; D and trimming were resolved from the DNA. The top ten clones hold about 1.5% of a sample with about 2.2 million clones, around 93% of them seen once. This clone was seen once. Its antigen is undetermined. V shed 2 bases and J 5 bases; nucleotides not matched to a gene: 8. The CDR3 runs to 15 residues. Looked up from germline, CDR1 is SEHNR and CDR2 is FQNEAQ (reference sequence).

This chain uses TRBV7-9 with TRBJ2-7; 8 bases line up with TRBD2. Specimen: naive CD8+ T cells from PBMCs. This clonotype was obtained from a man between 18 and 29 years old in good health. Some clones in this sample may be carry-over from other donors' samples. The CDR3 DNA follows: TGTGCCAGCAGCTTAAGAAGCGGGAGTCGCGACGAGCAGTACTTC. Its translation is CASSLRSGSRDEQYF.